This T cell receptor (beta chain) was captured in a study of CD8 T cells in ankylosing spondylitis. Findings and caveats of the study: Matched synovial fluid from ankylosing spondylitis patients was reported to be enriched for disease-linked clones. Typical of ankylosing spondylitis blood, it appeared, was a TCR beta motif of eight highly homologous variants. Disease-linked clones were CD8+ and relatively rare in peripheral blood.

TCRdb reprocessed the 5' RACE reads with MiXCR, giving one entry per CDR3 protein. The sample carries some 450,000 distinct CDR3 sequences, roughly a sixth recorded once. The table lists this clonotype with a few counts. Its specificity is unknown. The germline V and J ends were trimmed by 0 bases and 5 bases, with 11 bases remaining between them. Germline values: CDR1 MNHEY, CDR2 SVGEGT. The CDR3 is 15 residues long. The source of this sequence is a male donor with ankylosing spondylitis. Sequencing used blood, either unsorted or a sorted T cell fraction (not recorded which). This sequence joins TRBV6-2 or TRBV6-3 and TRBJ2-1; TRBD2 might be the D (6 bases). The CDR3, as DNA: TGTGCCAGCAGTTACTCGTTCGGGAGAAACAATGAGCAGTTCTTC. Protein product: CASSYSFGRNNEQFF.